These T cell receptor beta chains were read from a single sample in a study of PD-L1 blockade in urothelial cancer. Assay: immunoSEQ multiplex PCR; the TCRdb copy retains only in-frame clones and omits some. The sample yields 60,000 to 75,000 clones, roughly 84% seen once. The source was PBMCs, collected around atezolizumab (anti-PD-L1) treatment. The receptors were gathered from a woman between 65 and 79 years old with urothelial cancer. The CDR3 runs from the conserved cysteine through the conserved F or W. A D gene is named only where the DNA matches it firmly. A clone size is listed for some rows: how often the clone was seen (once, few, many), or a class if it is expanded.

v_call: TRBV7-9; j_call: TRBJ2-7; clone_size: once; d_call: .; cdr3_nt: TGTGCCAGCAGCTTAATGGAGGACGCAAAAGGGCAGTACTTC; cdr3_aa: CASSLMEDAKGQYF
v_call: TRBV28; j_call: TRBJ1-2; clone_size: .; d_call: .; cdr3_nt: TGTGCCAGCAGCCAGGGTTATGGCTACACCTTC; cdr3_aa: CASSQGYGYTF
v_call: TRBV19; j_call: TRBJ1-5; clone_size: .; d_call: .; cdr3_nt: TGTGCCAGTATGGCGAGGTTCAATCAGCCCCAGCATTTT; cdr3_aa: CASMARFNQPQHF
v_call: TRBV7-9; j_call: TRBJ1-1; clone_size: .; d_call: TRBD1; cdr3_nt: TGTGCCAGCAGCTCCGCTCTCGGGGACAGGGGGCGCGACACTGAAGCTTTCTTT; cdr3_aa: CASSSALGDRGRDTEAFF
v_call: TRBV15; j_call: TRBJ1-6; clone_size: .; d_call: TRBD1; cdr3_nt: TGTGCCACCAGCAGAGACCGGGACAGGGGTAATTCACCCCTCCACTTT; cdr3_aa: CATSRDRDRGNSPLHF
v_call: TRBV10-1; j_call: TRBJ2-2; clone_size: .; d_call: .; cdr3_nt: TGCGCCAGTTTTACAGGGAACACCGGGGAGCTGTTTTTT; cdr3_aa: CASFTGNTGELFF
v_call: TRBV19; j_call: TRBJ2-7; clone_size: once; d_call: .; cdr3_nt: TGTGCCAGTAGTAGGCAGGGCGACGCCCGCTACGAGCAGTACTTC; cdr3_aa: CASSRQGDARYEQYF
v_call: TRBV9; j_call: TRBJ2-7; clone_size: .; d_call: TRBD2; cdr3_nt: TGTGCCAGCAGCCCCCGTGGGAGGGCCTACGAGCAGTACTTC; cdr3_aa: CASSPRGRAYEQYF
v_call: TRBV19; j_call: TRBJ1-5; clone_size: few; d_call: TRBD1; cdr3_nt: TGTGCCAGTAGTTGGCCCGACAGGGCTAGCAATCAGCCCCAGCATTTT; cdr3_aa: CASSWPDRASNQPQHF
v_call: TRBV4-1; j_call: TRBJ1-2; clone_size: .; d_call: TRBD1; cdr3_nt: TGCGCCAGCAGCCAAGATTCAGGGGGTTCTAACTATGGCTACACCTTC; cdr3_aa: CASSQDSGGSNYGYTF
v_call: TRBV2; j_call: TRBJ1-2; clone_size: .; d_call: .; cdr3_nt: TGTGCCAGCAGTGAGAGACAGGTATATGGCTACACCTTC; cdr3_aa: CASSERQVYGYTF
v_call: TRBV5-1; j_call: TRBJ2-7; clone_size: .; d_call: .; cdr3_nt: TGCGCCAGCAGCTGGGGGGAGCGGGCGTCCTACGAGCAGTACTTC; cdr3_aa: CASSWGERASYEQYF
v_call: TRBV9; j_call: TRBJ1-1; clone_size: .; d_call: .; cdr3_nt: TGTGCCAGCAGCGTTGATCAAGGGCGGGGCACTGAAGCTTTCTTT; cdr3_aa: CASSVDQGRGTEAFF
v_call: TRBV2; j_call: TRBJ2-7; clone_size: few; d_call: TRBD2; cdr3_nt: TGTGCCAGCAGTGAAACGCGGGAGAGCCGGTACGAGCAGTACTTC; cdr3_aa: CASSETRESRYEQYF
v_call: TRBV7-8; j_call: TRBJ1-1; clone_size: .; d_call: .; cdr3_nt: TGTGCCAGCAGCTTTCAAACCGGGACATCGAACACTGAAGCTTTCTTT; cdr3_aa: CASSFQTGTSNTEAFF
v_call: TRBV6-1; j_call: TRBJ2-7; clone_size: .; d_call: .; cdr3_nt: TGTGCCAGCAGTGACCGACAGTCAGGTTACGAGCAGTACTTC; cdr3_aa: CASSDRQSGYEQYF
v_call: TRBV11-2; j_call: TRBJ1-2; clone_size: .; d_call: TRBD1; cdr3_nt: TGTGCCAGCAGCTTCACGGGACAGCTAAAATCAAACTATGGCTACACCTTC; cdr3_aa: CASSFTGQLKSNYGYTF
v_call: TRBV7-2; j_call: TRBJ1-1; clone_size: .; d_call: .; cdr3_nt: TGTGCCAGCAGTCTAGCTTTTCGCACTGAAGCTTTCTTT; cdr3_aa: CASSLAFRTEAFF
v_call: TRBV30; j_call: TRBJ1-5; clone_size: few; d_call: .; cdr3_nt: TGTGCCCTGTCGGGGGGGCGCAATCAGCCCCAGCATTTT; cdr3_aa: CALSGGRNQPQHF
v_call: TRBV15; j_call: TRBJ2-2; clone_size: .; d_call: .; cdr3_nt: TGTGCCACCAGCAGAGATTTGGGGGGTCGGGCCGGGGAGCTGTTTTTT; cdr3_aa: CATSRDLGGRAGELFF
v_call: TRBV6-1; j_call: TRBJ2-5; clone_size: few; d_call: TRBD1; cdr3_nt: TGTGCCAGCAGTACGGGACAGGGGGAGACCCAGTACTTC; cdr3_aa: CASSTGQGETQYF
v_call: TRBV7-9; j_call: TRBJ2-1; clone_size: .; d_call: .; cdr3_nt: TGTGCCAGCAGCCCCGGTGGGCGGGGTTACAATGAGCAGTTCTTC; cdr3_aa: CASSPGGRGYNEQFF
v_call: TRBV4-2; j_call: TRBJ2-1; clone_size: .; d_call: .; cdr3_nt: TGTGCCAGCAGCCAAGAACTAGGACCCAATGAGCAGTTCTTC; cdr3_aa: CASSQELGPNEQFF
v_call: TRBV5-1; j_call: TRBJ2-7; clone_size: once; d_call: .; cdr3_nt: TGCGCCAGCAGCTTGGATGGTGAGGCCTACGAGCAGTACTTC; cdr3_aa: CASSLDGEAYEQYF
v_call: TRBV5-1; j_call: TRBJ1-1; clone_size: few; d_call: .; cdr3_nt: TGCGCCAGCAGCTTGAGGGGCCAACTCGGAGAAGCTTTCTTT; cdr3_aa: CASSLRGQLGEAFF
v_call: TRBV6-5; j_call: TRBJ1-2; clone_size: .; d_call: TRBD1; cdr3_nt: TGTGCCAGCAGCGACCCGGACAGGGTACGTGGCTACACCTTC; cdr3_aa: CASSDPDRVRGYTF
v_call: TRBV11-2; j_call: TRBJ2-3; clone_size: .; d_call: TRBD2; cdr3_nt: TGTGCCAGCAGCCCCACACGACTAGCGGGAGCAGATACGCAGTATTTT; cdr3_aa: CASSPTRLAGADTQYF
v_call: TRBV7-9; j_call: TRBJ1-4; clone_size: once; d_call: TRBD1; cdr3_nt: TGTGCCAGCAGCCCGACAGGGTACGAAAAACTGTTTTTT; cdr3_aa: CASSPTGYEKLFF
v_call: TRBV28; j_call: TRBJ1-2; clone_size: .; d_call: TRBD1; cdr3_nt: TGTGCCAGCAGTTTCACAGGGGGCAACTATGGCTACACCTTC; cdr3_aa: CASSFTGGNYGYTF
v_call: TRBV7-6; j_call: TRBJ2-1; clone_size: .; d_call: .; cdr3_nt: TGTGCCAGCAGCCTTCGAGGACAGTCCTACAATGAGCAGTTCTTC; cdr3_aa: CASSLRGQSYNEQFF
v_call: TRBV5-1; j_call: TRBJ2-7; clone_size: .; d_call: TRBD1; cdr3_nt: TGCGCCAGCAGCTTGGTAGCAGGGGGCAACGAGCAGTACTTC; cdr3_aa: CASSLVAGGNEQYF
v_call: TRBV6-6; j_call: TRBJ1-1; clone_size: .; d_call: .; cdr3_nt: TGTGCCAGCAGTAACTACAGGGATTTGAGCACTGAAGCTTTCTTT; cdr3_aa: CASSNYRDLSTEAFF
v_call: TRBV7-8; j_call: TRBJ1-5; clone_size: .; d_call: .; cdr3_nt: TGTGCCAGCAGCTTACGGGGGAATAGCAATCAGCCCCAGCATTTT; cdr3_aa: CASSLRGNSNQPQHF
v_call: TRBV4-3; j_call: TRBJ1-2; clone_size: once; d_call: .; cdr3_nt: TGCGCCAGCAGCCAAGGAACAGGGAACGTTTATGGCTACACCTTC; cdr3_aa: CASSQGTGNVYGYTF
v_call: TRBV7-7; j_call: TRBJ2-1; clone_size: few; d_call: .; cdr3_nt: TGTGCCAGCAGCTATCACGAGAGCTCCTACAATGAGCAGTTCTTC; cdr3_aa: CASSYHESSYNEQFF
v_call: TRBV28; j_call: TRBJ2-7; clone_size: .; d_call: .; cdr3_nt: TGTGCCAGCAGTTTAAGGGGTTCCTACGAGCAGTACTTC; cdr3_aa: CASSLRGSYEQYF
v_call: TRBV27; j_call: TRBJ2-5; clone_size: .; d_call: .; cdr3_nt: TGTGCCAGCAGAGCGGGCAGTCTCCTTCGGGAGACCCAGTACTTC; cdr3_aa: CASRAGSLLRETQYF
v_call: TRBV30; j_call: TRBJ1-4; clone_size: few; d_call: .; cdr3_nt: TGTGCCTTGGACAAAAATGAAAAACTGTTTTTT; cdr3_aa: CALDKNEKLFF
v_call: TRBV7-2; j_call: TRBJ2-3; clone_size: .; d_call: .; cdr3_nt: TGTGCCAGCAGCCCACTAGTATTCACAGATACGCAGTATTTT; cdr3_aa: CASSPLVFTDTQYF
v_call: TRBV19; j_call: TRBJ1-2; clone_size: .; d_call: TRBD1; cdr3_nt: TGTGCCAGTAGTATACGGGACAGGGTTGGCTACACCTTC; cdr3_aa: CASSIRDRVGYTF
v_call: TRBV5-1; j_call: TRBJ2-2; clone_size: .; d_call: TRBD1; cdr3_nt: TGCGCCAGCAGCTCCGACAGGGGCAGGACCGGGGAGCTGTTTTTT; cdr3_aa: CASSSDRGRTGELFF
v_call: TRBV5-1; j_call: TRBJ2-1; clone_size: .; d_call: TRBD2; cdr3_nt: TGCGCCAGCAGCAAGACACCCATAGCGGGTTCGTTCAATGAGCAGTTCTTC; cdr3_aa: CASSKTPIAGSFNEQFF
v_call: TRBV6-1; j_call: TRBJ1-2; clone_size: once; d_call: .; cdr3_nt: TGTGCCAGCAGTGAAAAGGCCAGGGGCAGGTTGGATGGCTACACCTTC; cdr3_aa: CASSEKARGRLDGYTF
v_call: TRBV4-2; j_call: TRBJ2-1; clone_size: .; d_call: TRBD2; cdr3_nt: TGTGCCAGCAGCCAAGATTTAGCGGGAGGGCCGGGGAATGAGCAGTTCTTC; cdr3_aa: CASSQDLAGGPGNEQFF
v_call: TRBV11-1; j_call: TRBJ1-5; clone_size: few; d_call: .; cdr3_nt: TGTGCCAGCAGCCAGGGACTCGCCCAGCATTTT; cdr3_aa: CASSQGLAQHF
v_call: TRBV10-3; j_call: TRBJ1-3; clone_size: .; d_call: .; cdr3_nt: TGTGCCATCATCGAAAGGGGCGAGAGTGGAAACACCATATATTTT; cdr3_aa: CAIIERGESGNTIYF
v_call: TRBV11-2; j_call: TRBJ2-5; clone_size: .; d_call: .; cdr3_nt: TGTGCCAGCAGCTGGAGCGGAGGGGTCGGAGAGACCCAGTACTTC; cdr3_aa: CASSWSGGVGETQYF
v_call: TRBV7-9; j_call: TRBJ2-7; clone_size: .; d_call: TRBD2; cdr3_nt: TGTGCCAGCAGCCCCGGGACTAGCTTAGGCTACGAGCAGTACTTC; cdr3_aa: CASSPGTSLGYEQYF
v_call: TRBV2; j_call: TRBJ2-7; clone_size: .; d_call: TRBD1; cdr3_nt: TGTGCCAGCAGCGCCGGGACAGGTGTTTACGAGCAGTACTTC; cdr3_aa: CASSAGTGVYEQYF
v_call: TRBV2; j_call: TRBJ1-1; clone_size: .; d_call: .; cdr3_nt: TGTGCCAGCAGAGCCTCAAGGAACACTGAAGCTTTCTTT; cdr3_aa: CASRASRNTEAFF
v_call: TRBV7-9; j_call: TRBJ2-7; clone_size: .; d_call: TRBD2; cdr3_nt: TGTGCCAGCAGCTTAGGGGTACTAGCGGGGTTAGGCGAGCAGTACTTC; cdr3_aa: CASSLGVLAGLGEQYF